This T cell receptor beta chain was sequenced for a study of radiation and T cells in renal cell carcinoma. Turning to the study itself: Nephrectomy followed 15 Gy stereotactic body radiation by 4 weeks. General study points: Pretreatment tumor biopsies were lacking, so baseline clonotypes are unknown.

Germline assignment: CDR1 MNHEY and CDR2 SVGAGI. With 0 bases removed from V and 12 bases from J, the gap between germline ends came to 20 bases. This CDR3 has 16 residues. The time point here: baseline pretreatment blood. Treatment defined: 15 Gy SBRT to primary tumor, nephrectomy 4 weeks later. This renal cell carcinoma was of the clear cell type. Libraries were prepared by immunoSEQ multiplex PCR; TCRdb keeps only in-frame clonotypes and omits some of them. The data contain about 150,000 clones, approximately 91% of them singletons. As concerns this clone: Its target is not known.

This sequence originates from a woman aged 45-65 years with renal cell carcinoma. The sequenced sample was blood, obtained from a patient whose treatment included radiotherapy and nephrectomy. V gene TRBV6-5 combines with J gene TRBJ1-4, with D perhaps TRBD1 (6 bases). CDR3 in amino acids: CASSYSETGRMTELFF. CDR3 DNA sequence: TGTGCCAGCAGTTACTCGGAGACAGGTCGGATGACGGAACTGTTTTTT.